The present T cell receptor beta chain was sequenced within a study of T-cell memory formation after mild COVID-19. Study observations and caveats: The main location of contracting CD4+ clones was CM and EM, and that of contracting CD8+ clones was EMRA. CD4/CD8 balance held among clones contracting day 15 to 85, and later expanders leaned CD4+. Whether second-wave clones peaking at day 37 were SARS-CoV-2 specific went unconfirmed. Pre-infection memory carried some responding clones, suggesting that cross-reactive memory joined.

TCRdb redid the calling of the 5' RACE reads with MiXCR, one entry per CDR3 protein. The sample carries hundreds of thousands of distinct CDR3 sequences, roughly a fifth recorded once. Comments on this clonotype: No antigen is known for it.

The CDR3 has 15 amino acids. Per germline, CDR1 MDHEN and CDR2 SYDVKM. The V gene lost 6 bases and the J gene lost 0 bases, with 13 bases spanning the gap. What was sequenced was PBMCs or a T cell subset sorted from them (not recorded which). This receptor was taken from a man younger than 35 who had mild COVID-19 (a few samples of this study predate the infection). Cell type and time point are not known. This sequence joins TRBV28 and TRBJ2-3; D possibly corresponds to TRBD1 (6 bases). The CDR3 sequence is CASRGQSGSTDTQYF. In DNA, the CDR3 is TGTGCCAGCAGGGGACAATCAGGCAGCACAGATACGCAGTATTTT.